The clone carrying this T cell receptor beta chain was seen just once. Its cognate antigen is unknown. Trimming took 4 bases from V and 1 from J; bases not matched to a gene: 4. Germline-derived CDR1 and CDR2 are SGHRS and YFSETQ. This CDR3 region has 15 residues. Data came from immunoSEQ multiplex PCR; TCRdb stores just in-frame clones and leaves some out. This sample has 55,000 to 85,000 clones, with about four fifths found just once. This sample is drawn from a study of OX40 agonist ivuxolimab in advanced cancers. Study-level findings and limits: Averaged across samples, CD8+ T cells carried more expanded clones than CD4+ did.

Sequencing used CD4+ or CD8+ T cells sorted from blood, obtained in a trial of the OX40 agonist ivuxolimab. The receptor comes from an adult with an advanced solid tumor such as melanoma, head and neck, liver or kidney cancer. The chain links TRBV5-1 to TRBJ2-2; TRBD1 agrees at 7 bases. The CDR3 coding sequence is TGCGCCAGCAGCGCTCGGACAGGGAACACCGGGGAGCTGTTTTTT. Encoded protein: CASSARTGNTGELFF.